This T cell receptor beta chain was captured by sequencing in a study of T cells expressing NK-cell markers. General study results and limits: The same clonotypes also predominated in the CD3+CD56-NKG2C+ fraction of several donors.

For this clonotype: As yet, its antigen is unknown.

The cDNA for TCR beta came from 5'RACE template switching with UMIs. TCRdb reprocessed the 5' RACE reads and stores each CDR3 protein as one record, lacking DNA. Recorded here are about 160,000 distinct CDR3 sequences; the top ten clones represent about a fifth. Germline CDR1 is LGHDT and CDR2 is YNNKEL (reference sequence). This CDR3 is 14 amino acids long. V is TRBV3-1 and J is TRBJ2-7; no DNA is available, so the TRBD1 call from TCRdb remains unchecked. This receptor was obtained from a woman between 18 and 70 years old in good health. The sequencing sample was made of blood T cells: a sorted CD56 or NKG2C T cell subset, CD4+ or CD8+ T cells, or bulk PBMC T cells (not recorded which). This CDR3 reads CASSPRDRYYEQYF.